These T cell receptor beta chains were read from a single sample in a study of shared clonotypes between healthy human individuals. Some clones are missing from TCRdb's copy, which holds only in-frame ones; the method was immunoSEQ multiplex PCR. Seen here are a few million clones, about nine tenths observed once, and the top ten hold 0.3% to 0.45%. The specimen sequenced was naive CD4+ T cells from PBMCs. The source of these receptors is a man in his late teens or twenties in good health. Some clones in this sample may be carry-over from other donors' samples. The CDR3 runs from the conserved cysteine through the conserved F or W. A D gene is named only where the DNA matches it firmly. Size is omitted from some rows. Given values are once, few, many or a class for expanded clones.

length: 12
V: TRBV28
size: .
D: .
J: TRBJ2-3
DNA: TGTGCCAGCAGTATCAGCACAGATACGCAGTATTTT
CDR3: CASSISTDTQYF

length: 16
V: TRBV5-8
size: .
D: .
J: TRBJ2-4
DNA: TGTGCCAGCAGACGAGGGGTCAGCCCGACGTGGGACATTCAGTACTTC
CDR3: CASRRGVSPTWDIQYF

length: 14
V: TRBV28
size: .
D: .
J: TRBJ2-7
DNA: TGTGCCAGCAGTCCATCCCCGCCCAGGGGCGAGCAGTACTTC
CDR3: CASSPSPPRGEQYF

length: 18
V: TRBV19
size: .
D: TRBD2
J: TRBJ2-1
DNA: TGTGCCAGTAGTGAGAGCCACACGGGACTAGCGGGGTACAATGAGCAGTTCTTC
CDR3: CASSESHTGLAGYNEQFF

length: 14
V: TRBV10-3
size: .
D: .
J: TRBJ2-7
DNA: TGTGCCATCAGTCACCTCGACAGAACCTACGAGCAGTACTTC
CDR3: CAISHLDRTYEQYF

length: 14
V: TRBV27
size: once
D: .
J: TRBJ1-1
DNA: TGTGCCAGCAGTTTAAAGGGAGAAAGCATTGAAGCTTTCTTT
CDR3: CASSLKGESIEAFF

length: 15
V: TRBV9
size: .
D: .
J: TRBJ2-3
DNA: TGTGCCAGCAGCGTAGGATGGTCTAGCACAGATACGCAGTATTTT
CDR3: CASSVGWSSTDTQYF

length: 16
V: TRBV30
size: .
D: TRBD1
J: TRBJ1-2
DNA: TGTGCCTGGACCGACAGGGCGGGGTCGTATTTGGATGGCTACACCTTC
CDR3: CAWTDRAGSYLDGYTF

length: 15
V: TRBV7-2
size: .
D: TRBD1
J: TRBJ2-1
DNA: TGTGCCAGCAGCTTCGACAGGGGGATGTGGAATGAGCAGTTCTTC
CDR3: CASSFDRGMWNEQFF

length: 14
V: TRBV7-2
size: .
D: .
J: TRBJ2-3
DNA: TGTGCCAGCAGCTTAAGCGTTAGGGCAGATACGCAGTATTTT
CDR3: CASSLSVRADTQYF

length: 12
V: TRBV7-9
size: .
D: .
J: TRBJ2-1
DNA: TGTGCCAGCAGCTTAGACGCGGCCGAAACGTTCTTC
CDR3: CASSLDAAETFF

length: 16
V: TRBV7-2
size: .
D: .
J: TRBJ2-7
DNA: TGTGCCAGCAGCTTAACGGTCGGGACCCCCGGGGACGAGCAGTACTTC
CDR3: CASSLTVGTPGDEQYF

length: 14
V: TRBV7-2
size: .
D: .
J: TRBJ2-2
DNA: TGTGCCAGCAACCGAAACACCGCCACCGGGGAGCTGTTTTTT
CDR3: CASNRNTATGELFF

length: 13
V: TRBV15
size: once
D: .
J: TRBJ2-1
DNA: TGTGCCACCAGCGACCCAGTATACAATGAGCAGTTCTTC
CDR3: CATSDPVYNEQFF

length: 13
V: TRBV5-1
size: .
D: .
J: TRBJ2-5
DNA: TGCGCCAGCAGCGGGGGACTCCAAGAGACCCAGTACTTC
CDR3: CASSGGLQETQYF

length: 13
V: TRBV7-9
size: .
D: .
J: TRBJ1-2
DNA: TGTGCCAGCAGCCCCCAGGGGCGCTATGGCTACACCTTC
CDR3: CASSPQGRYGYTF

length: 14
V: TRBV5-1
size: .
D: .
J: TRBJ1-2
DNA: TGCGCCAGCAGCTTTGCTGGGAATAGAGGTGGCTACACCTTC
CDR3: CASSFAGNRGGYTF

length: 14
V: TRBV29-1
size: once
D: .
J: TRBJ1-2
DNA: TGCAGCGTTGGGCCGGGACTGAACAACTATGGCTACACCTTC
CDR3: CSVGPGLNNYGYTF

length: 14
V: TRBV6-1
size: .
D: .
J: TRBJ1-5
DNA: TGTGCCAGCCGCCGGGATTTTCCTAATCAGCCCCAGCATTTT
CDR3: CASRRDFPNQPQHF

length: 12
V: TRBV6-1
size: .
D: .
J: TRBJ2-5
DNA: TGTGCCAGCCGGCTCGGGCAAGAGACCCAGTACTTC
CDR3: CASRLGQETQYF

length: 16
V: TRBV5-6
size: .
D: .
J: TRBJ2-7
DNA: TGTGCCAGCAGCTTGGATTTAGGAGGGAAGGCCTACGAGCAGTACTTC
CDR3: CASSLDLGGKAYEQYF